This T cell receptor (beta chain) was captured in a study of siplizumab effects on memory and regulatory T cells. Study findings and constraints: The apparent diversity of naive T cells exceeded that of memory cells, and naive T cells seemed to make a major contribution to the alloresponse. Proliferating Tregs in siplizumab cultures were never verified as suppressive.

The germline CDR1 and CDR2 sequences are MNHEY and SVGAGI. V shed 4 bases and J 5 bases; nucleotides not matched to a gene: 8. The CDR3 is 15 amino acids. This clone was found once. Antigen specificity is unknown. Assay used: immunoSEQ multiplex PCR; TCRdb lists only in-frame clones, some missing. The sample has about 120,000 clones; 90% to 95% are singletons. The material sequenced was non-Treg CD4+ T cells sorted from blood. The J gene is TRBJ1-5, the V gene TRBV6-5; 7 nucleotides agree with TRBD1. This TCR was sampled from a human donor in good health. This CDR3 reads CASSSLGRGDQPQHF. CDR3 coding DNA: TGTGCCAGCAGTTCCCTGGGCAGGGGGGATCAGCCCCAGCATTTT.